These 9 T cell receptor beta chains were all obtained from the same sample, sequenced in a study of T cell responses to AZD1222 COVID-19 vaccine (dated by TCRdb to 2020 to 2023). The library was generated by the immunoSEQ multiplex PCR assay. The table comes from immuneACCESS by way of TCRdb, which keeps in-frame sequences with V and J called. Part of the clones is missing from these tables; in studies checked, under half for an unresolved V gene and the rest for unknown reasons. This sample lists about 130,000 clones; roughly 90% were detected once. Roughly 3.9% of the sample comes from the top ten. This specimen's time point label, interpreted: baseline before first vaccination. The sample here was peripheral blood, taken on day 0 of AZD1222 vaccination. These receptors originate from an adult in good health.

The rearrangement uses TRBV5-5 and TRBJ2-3, with 11 bases lining up with TRBD2. The CDR3 sequence is 14 residues long. The germline CDR1 and CDR2 sequences are SGHKS and YYEKEE (reference sequence). With V trimmed by 4 bases and J by 6 bases, 4 bases remained unmatched. CDR3 sequence: CASSLGTSGDTQYF. CDR3 sequence (DNA): TGTGCCAGCAGCCTTGGGACTAGCGGTGATACGCAGTATTTT.

This chain links TRBV6-1 with TRBJ2-5; D is unclear. This CDR3 comprises 14 residues. V shed 0 bases and J shed 3 bases, with 8 bases lying between them. The V gene's germline CDR1 is MNHNS and CDR2 SASEGT. This chain's CDR3 is CASSEADQEETQYF. The CDR3 bases are TGTGCCAGCAGTGAAGCGGACCAAGAAGAGACCCAGTACTTC.

A single count supports this clone. The chain employs TRBV7-2 and TRBJ2-2; TRBD2 aligns across 9 bases. The CDR3 covers 14 residues. Germline values: CDR1 SGHTA, CDR2 FQGNSA. V gave up 7 bases and J gave up 6 bases; unmatched junction bases: 6. The CDR3 nucleotides are TGTGCCAGCAACTTTGGCGGGGGGGCCGGGGAGCTGTTTTTT. Protein sequence: CASNFGGGAGELFF.

The chain couples TRBV4-3 to TRBJ2-5, with 8 bases lining up with TRBD1. The CDR3 consists of 14 residues. The germline V gene encodes CDR1 LGHNA and CDR2 YSLEER. V lost 4 bases and J lost 5; bases outside the gene matches: 6. CDR3 nucleotide sequence: TGCGCCAGCAGCCGCAGGGGGCAGGGGGAGACCCAGTACTTC. Translated: CASSRRGQGETQYF.

This chain uses TRBV10-3 with TRBJ2-5, with TRBD2 as a possible D gene (8 bases). CDR1 and CDR2 from the germline V gene are ENHRY and SYGVKD. This CDR3 contains 13 residues. V gave up 11 bases and J gave up 3 bases, with 16 bases separating them. This CDR3 reads CASGGTAEETQYF. The CDR3 DNA sequence: TGTGCCTCGGGGGGGACAGCCGAAGAGACCCAGTACTTC.

This clone was counted a few times. The chain carries TRBV3-1 (or the pseudogene TRBV3-2) and TRBJ2-1; 11 bases align to TRBD2. V lost 7 bases, J lost 0 bases, and 2 bases stayed unmatched. This CDR3 spans 15 amino acids. Looked up from germline, CDR1 is LGHDT and CDR2 is YNNKEL (reference sequence). The CDR3 coding sequence is TGTGCCAGCACCCTAGCGGGGGGCTCCTACAATGAGCAGTTCTTC. Protein: CASTLAGGSYNEQFF.

The chain carries TRBV5-4 and TRBJ2-7; possibly TRBD1 for D (5 bases). CDR3 length: 13 amino acids. CDR1 and CDR2 (germline): SGHNT, YYREEE (reference sequence). V lost 1 base and J lost 3, with 8 bases in between. CDR3 in DNA: TGTGCCAGCAGCTTGAACAGGTACTACGAGCAGTACTTC. Translated, it gives CASSLNRYYEQYF.

The chain employs TRBV18 and TRBJ2-5, with D possibly being TRBD1 or TRBD2 (5 bases each). Germline values: CDR1 KGHSH, CDR2 LQKENI. CDR3 size: 13 residues. The V and J ends lost 4 bases and 3 bases respectively, with 9 bases between them. CDR3 in amino acids: CASSRGIKETQYF. DNA of the CDR3: TGTGCCAGCTCACGGGGGATTAAAGAGACCCAGTACTTC.

This clone was counted between two and nine times. V and J are TRBV7-8 and TRBJ2-7; tentative D call: TRBD1 (5 bases). The V and J ends lost 3 bases and 7 bases respectively, with 19 bases between them. CDR3 length equals 15 residues. From germline, CDR1 is SGHVS and CDR2 FQNEAQ. As DNA, the CDR3 is TGTGCCAGCAGCTTGACTCAGGCACGCCAGGGTGAGCAGTACTTC. The encoded protein is CASSLTQARQGEQYF. Together with reference TRBV7-8 and TRBJ2-7, the CDR3 gives the full variable domain: GAGVSQSPRYKVAKRGQDVALRCDPISGHVSLFWYQQALGQGPEFLTYFQNEAQLDKSGLPSDRFFAERPEGSVSTLKIQRTQQEDSAVYLCASSLTQARQGEQYFGPGTRLTVT.